The sequence of this T cell receptor beta chain was determined in a study of neurological immune-mediated disorders. About the study: The 35 or so multiple sclerosis patients comprised around 30 relapsing-remitting and 3 secondary progressive cases.

This clonotype occurred many times. Trimming cost V 4 bases and J 4 bases; bases outside gene matches: 10. Germline V gene lookup returns CDR1 SGHAT and CDR2 FQNNGV. The CDR3 is 17 amino acids. A 10-nucleotide random UMI tagged transcripts in template-switch 5'RACE cDNA synthesis. In TCRdb, the 5' RACE reads were re-called with MiXCR into one record per CDR3 protein. The repertoire includes 55,000 to 75,000 distinct CDR3 sequences, less than 5.5% of them detected once, and less than 3.5% sits in the top ten. The sequencing sample was made of PBMCs. The chain has TRBV11-2 and TRBJ2-6; TRBD1 matches at 7 bases. This sequence originates from a woman in her thirties with multiple sclerosis. In DNA form, the CDR3 reads TGTGCCAGCAGCTCGCGCAAGACAGGGCAGGGGGCCAACGTCCTGACTTTC. It encodes CASSSRKTGQGANVLTF.